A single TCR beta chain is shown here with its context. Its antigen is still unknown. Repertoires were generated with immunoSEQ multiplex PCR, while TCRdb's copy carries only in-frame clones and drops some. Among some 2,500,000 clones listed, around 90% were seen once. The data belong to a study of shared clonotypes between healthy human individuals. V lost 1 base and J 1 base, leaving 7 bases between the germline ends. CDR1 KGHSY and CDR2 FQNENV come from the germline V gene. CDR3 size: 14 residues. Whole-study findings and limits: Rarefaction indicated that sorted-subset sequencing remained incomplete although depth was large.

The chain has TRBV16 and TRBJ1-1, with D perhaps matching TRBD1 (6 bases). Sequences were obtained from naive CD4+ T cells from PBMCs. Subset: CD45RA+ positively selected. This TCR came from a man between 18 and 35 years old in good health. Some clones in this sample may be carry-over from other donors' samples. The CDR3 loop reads CASSQWTENTEAFF. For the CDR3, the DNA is TGTGCCAGCAGCCAATGGACAGAGAACACTGAAGCTTTCTTT.